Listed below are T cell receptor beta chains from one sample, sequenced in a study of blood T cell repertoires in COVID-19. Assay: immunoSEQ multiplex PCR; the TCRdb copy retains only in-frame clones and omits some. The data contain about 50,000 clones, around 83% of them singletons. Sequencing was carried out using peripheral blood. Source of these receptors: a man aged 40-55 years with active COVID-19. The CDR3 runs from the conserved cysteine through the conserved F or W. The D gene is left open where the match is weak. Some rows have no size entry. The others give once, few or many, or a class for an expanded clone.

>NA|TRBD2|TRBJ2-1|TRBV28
TGTGCCAGCAACACTGGGAGACTAGCGGGAGTGAATGAGCAGTTCTTC
CASNTGRLAGVNEQFF
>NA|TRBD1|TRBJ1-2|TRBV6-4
TGTGCCAGCAGCCCAGGGACAGGGGGCTATGGCTACACCTTC
CASSPGTGGYGYTF
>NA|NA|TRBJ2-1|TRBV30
TGTGCCTGGACATTCCTAGCGCGGAGCTCCTACAATGAGCAGTTCTTC
CAWTFLARSSYNEQFF
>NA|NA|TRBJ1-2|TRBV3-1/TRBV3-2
TGTGCCAGCAGCCAATATCAGGGCTATGGCTACACCTTC
CASSQYQGYGYTF
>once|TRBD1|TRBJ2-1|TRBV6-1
TGTGCCAGCAGTGAAGACAGGGGCTCCTACAATGAGCAGTTCTTC
CASSEDRGSYNEQFF
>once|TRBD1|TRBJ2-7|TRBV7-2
TGTGCCAGCAGCCCCGGGACAGTAATACCCTACGAGCAGTACTTC
CASSPGTVIPYEQYF
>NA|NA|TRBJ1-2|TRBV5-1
TGCGCCAGCAGCTTGGAGGGGTATGGCTACACCTTC
CASSLEGYGYTF
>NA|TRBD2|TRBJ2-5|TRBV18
TGTGCCAGCTCACCTCGGGCGGGAGGGCCACAAGAGACCCAGTACTTC
CASSPRAGGPQETQYF
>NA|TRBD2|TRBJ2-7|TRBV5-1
TGCGCCAGCAGCTTGAGAGTGGCGGGAGATATATCCTACGAGCAGTACTTC
CASSLRVAGDISYEQYF
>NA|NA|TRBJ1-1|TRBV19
TGTGCCAGTAGTTGGTGGGGGGGCGAAGGAACTGAAGCTTTCTTT
CASSWWGGEGTEAFF
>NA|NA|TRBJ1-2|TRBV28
TGTGCCAGCAGTTTGAGTCTGGGGGCGCACTATGGCTACACCTTC
CASSLSLGAHYGYTF
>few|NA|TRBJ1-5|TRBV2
TGTGCCAGCACCTCGGACGGGGTTGAGCCCCAGCATTTT
CASTSDGVEPQHF
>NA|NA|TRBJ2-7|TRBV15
TGTGCCACCAGCCGCACGGGGTTGGGGACCTACGAGCAGTACTTC
CATSRTGLGTYEQYF
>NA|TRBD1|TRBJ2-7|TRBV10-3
TGTGCCATCAGTGGGCCCGGGACAGGGTTGTACGAGCAGTACTTC
CAISGPGTGLYEQYF
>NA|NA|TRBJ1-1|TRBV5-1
TGCGCCAGCAGCTTGGCCGCGGGTGGCACTGAAGCTTTCTTT
CASSLAAGGTEAFF
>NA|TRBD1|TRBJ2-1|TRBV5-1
TGCGCCAGCAGCTTTACCGGACAGGGGGACAATGAGCAGTTCTTC
CASSFTGQGDNEQFF
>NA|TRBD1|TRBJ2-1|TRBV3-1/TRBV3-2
TGTGCCAGCAGCCCCGGACAGGGCCGGAATGAGCAGTTCTTC
CASSPGQGRNEQFF
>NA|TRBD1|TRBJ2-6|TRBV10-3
TGTGCCATCAGTGGACAGGGACCCTCTGGGGCCAACGTCCTGACTTTC
CAISGQGPSGANVLTF
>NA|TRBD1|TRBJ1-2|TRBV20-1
TGCAGTGCTAGTCGACAGGGGAGGTATGGCTACACCTTC
CSASRQGRYGYTF
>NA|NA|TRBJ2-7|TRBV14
TGTGCCAGCAGCTCCGGGACTCTCAGCGAGCAGTACTTC
CASSSGTLSEQYF
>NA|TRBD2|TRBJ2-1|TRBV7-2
TGTGCCAGCAGCCACCGACTAGCGGACTCCTACAATGAGCAGTTCTTC
CASSHRLADSYNEQFF
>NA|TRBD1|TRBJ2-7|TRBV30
TGTGCCTGGAGCCCGGGACAGGAAGTCTCCTACGAGCAGTACTTC
CAWSPGQEVSYEQYF
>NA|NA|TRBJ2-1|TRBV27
TGTGCCAGCAGTCCAGACTCAGGGTCATACAATGAGCAGTTCTTC
CASSPDSGSYNEQFF
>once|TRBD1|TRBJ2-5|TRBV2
TGTGCCAGCAGGCTCGACAGGGAAGGGACCCAGTACTTC
CASRLDREGTQYF
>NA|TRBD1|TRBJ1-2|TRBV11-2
TGTGCCAGCAGCTATTTGGGACAGGCCATCTATGGCTACACCTTC
CASSYLGQAIYGYTF